The entry below gives a single T cell receptor beta chain sequence along with its context. This table comes from immunoSEQ multiplex PCR, and its TCRdb copy is limited to in-frame clones, with some not included. This table has 95,000 to 150,000 clones, around 93% appearing once. The data were taken from a study of OX40 agonist ivuxolimab in advanced cancers. The CDR3 spans 12 residues. Germline values: CDR1 SGDLS, CDR2 YYNGEE. The V and J ends lost 4 bases and 8 bases respectively, with 12 bases between them. Autoimmune disease history or systemic immunosuppression led to patient exclusion. The chain is built from TRBV9 and TRBJ1-2; D uncertain. This TCR was sampled from an adult with an advanced solid tumor such as melanoma, head and neck, liver or kidney cancer. Specimen: CD4+ or CD8+ T cells sorted from blood, collected in a trial of the OX40 agonist ivuxolimab. CDR3 residues: CASSTRANGYTF. CDR3 nucleotide sequence: TGTGCCAGCAGCACCCGAGCGAACGGCTACACCTTC.